This T cell receptor (beta chain) originates from a study of T cells in narcolepsy. The table lists this clone with a count of one. As yet, its antigen is unknown. This table comes from immunoSEQ multiplex PCR, and its TCRdb copy is limited to in-frame clones, with some not included. The repertoire holds about 30,000 clones, roughly four fifths seen once, with under 1.4% in the top ten. General study results and limits: Blood of same and different patients, but not healthy controls, reportedly held recurring autoreactive clonotypes. In some patient and control memory CD4+ samples, autoreactive clones were absent.

The sequenced sample consisted of CD45RA- memory CD4+ T cells from PBMCs. This sequence was found in a human donor with narcolepsy.

CDR3 loop: CASSPSSQGYTEAFF. Here the CDR3 DNA reads TGTGCCAGCTCACCTTCATCTCAGGGGTACACTGAAGCTTTCTTT. This chain uses TRBV18 with TRBJ1-1; D perhaps matches TRBD1 (6 bases). Trimming cost V 3 bases and J 3 bases, with 14 bases left between them. CDR1 is KGHSH and CDR2 is LQKENI in the germline V gene. This CDR3 is 15 amino acids long.